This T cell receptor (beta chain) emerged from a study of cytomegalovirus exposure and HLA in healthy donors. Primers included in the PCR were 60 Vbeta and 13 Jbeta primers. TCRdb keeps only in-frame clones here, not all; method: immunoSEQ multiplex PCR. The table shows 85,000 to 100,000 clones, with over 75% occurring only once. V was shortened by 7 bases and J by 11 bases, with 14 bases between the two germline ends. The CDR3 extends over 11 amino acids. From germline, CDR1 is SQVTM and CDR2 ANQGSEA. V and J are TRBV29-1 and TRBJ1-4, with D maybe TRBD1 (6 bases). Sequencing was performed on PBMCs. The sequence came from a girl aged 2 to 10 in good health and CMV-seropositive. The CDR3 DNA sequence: TGCAGCGCTTGGCGGACAGCGAAACTGTTTTTT. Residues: CSAWRTAKLFF.